A single sample gave rise to the 8 T cell receptor beta chains below, sequenced in a study of cytomegalovirus exposure and HLA in healthy donors. PCR used 60 Vbeta primers and 13 Jbeta primers. TCRdb's copy holds only in-frame clones and misses some; the assay was immunoSEQ multiplex PCR. The repertoire has 150,000 to 200,000 clones, about 80% of them found once; the top ten carry roughly 2%. The sequenced sample was PBMCs. These TCRs come from a woman aged 25-40 years in good health and CMV-seronegative.

The chain carries TRBV6-1 and TRBJ2-3; perhaps TRBD2 as D (5 bases). This CDR3 spans 13 amino acids. The V gene lost 6 bases and the J gene lost 4 bases, with 11 bases spanning the gap. Germline-derived CDR1 and CDR2 are MNHNS and SASEGT. DNA of the CDR3: TGTGCCAGCAGCGATCTACTAGCAGATACGCAGTATTTT. Translating gives CASSDLLADTQYF.

This clone occurred a few times. CDR3 region: CASSPRGVAYEQYF. For the CDR3, the DNA is TGTGCCAGCTCACCACGGGGGGTGGCCTACGAGCAGTACTTC. The chain employs TRBV18 and TRBJ2-5; maybe TRBD2 (6 bases). The J call may be faulty, since TRBJ2-7 better matches the DNA end. CDR1 is KGHSH, CDR2 LQKENI, per germline. This CDR3 contains 14 residues.

This clone was seen a single time. The chain has TRBV6-1 and TRBJ1-5; 7 nucleotides align to TRBD1. V lost 2 bases to trimming and J lost 6 bases; unmatched junction nucleotides: 13. This CDR3 has 17 amino acids. Looked up from germline, CDR1 is MNHNS and CDR2 is SASEGT. For the CDR3, the DNA is TGTGCCAGCAGTGAAACAATGACAGGGATCGGTGGTCAGCCCCAGCATTTT. This encodes CASSETMTGIGGQPQHF.

The chain employs TRBV6-5 and TRBJ1-4; 10 positions match TRBD1. After removal of 2 bases from V and 8 bases from J, the junction contained 5 bases not matched to a gene. In germline, CDR1 is MNHEY, CDR2 SVGAGI. The CDR3 sequence is 15 residues long. Written as DNA, the CDR3 is TGTGCCAGCAGTTACGGGGGACAGGGGCGAGAAAAACTGTTTTTT. Translated, it gives CASSYGGQGREKLFF.

V gene TRBV9 combines with J gene TRBJ2-1; D remains unclear. The length of the CDR3 is 14 residues. V was trimmed by 0 bases and J by 5 bases, leaving 9 bases between them. CDR1 SGDLS and CDR2 YYNGEE come from the germline V gene. The CDR3 sequence: CASSVDTGDNEQFF. CDR3 nucleotides: TGTGCCAGCAGCGTAGATACGGGTGACAATGAGCAGTTCTTC.

V gene TRBV7-2 combines with J gene TRBJ2-6; tentatively, D is TRBD2 (5 bases). The CDR3 consists of 16 residues. CDR1 is SGHTA and CDR2 is FQGNSA in the germline V gene. Trimming removed 3 bases from V and 0 bases from J, with 9 bases in between. This CDR3 reads CASSLIGSSGANVLTF. CDR3 nucleotide sequence: TGTGCCAGCAGCTTGATAGGGAGCTCTGGGGCCAACGTCCTGACTTTC.

This rearrangement joins TRBV6-6 to TRBJ1-4, with 10 bases that match TRBD1. The CDR3 has 16 residues. Germline CDR1 is MNHNY and CDR2 is SVGAGI (reference sequence). Unmatched junction bases numbered 12, after V lost 6 bases and J lost 8 bases. This CDR3 reads CASSLRQGARGEKLFF. The CDR3 nucleotides read TGTGCCAGCAGCCTCAGACAGGGGGCCAGGGGAGAAAAACTGTTTTTT.

The chain employs TRBV5-1 and TRBJ2-1; 8 bases line up with TRBD2. The length of the CDR3 is 16 residues. Per germline, CDR1 SGHRS and CDR2 YFSETQ. J gave up 4 bases and V 4 bases, and 10 bases lay outside the gene matches. CDR3 loop: CASSGGGLGAYNEQFF. In DNA form, the CDR3 reads TGCGCCAGCAGCGGCGGGGGACTAGGCGCGTACAATGAGCAGTTCTTC.